This TCR beta chain was recorded in a study of radiotherapy plus CTLA-4 blockade in lung cancer. Study-level findings and limits: Interferon-beta and early blood T cell clone dynamics reportedly predicted response best. There was expansion of tumor-derived TCR clones in blood after radiotherapy plus ipilimumab.

TCRdb's copy holds only in-frame clones and misses some; the assay was immunoSEQ multiplex PCR. The table has more than 30,000 clones, 80% to 90% seen once. Receiving focal radiation plus CTLA-4 blockade with ipilimumab were patients who had chemo-refractory metastatic non-small-cell lung cancer. Germline CDR1 MDHEN, CDR2 SYDVKM. There are 15 residues in the CDR3. V lost 3 bases, J lost 3 bases, and 15 bases lay in between. This clone was detected only a few times. Its antigen is unidentified. The source is a human donor with non-small cell lung cancer that progressed on radiotherapy plus ipilimumab. Material: peripheral blood, obtained from a patient treated with radiotherapy plus ipilimumab. The rearrangement links TRBV28 to TRBJ2-7; maybe TRBD1 (5 bases). CDR3 loop: CASSLDKGVYYEQYF. The CDR3 region has the DNA TGTGCCAGCAGTTTGGACAAGGGCGTATACTACGAGCAGTACTTC. The whole variable domain, filled in from reference TRBV28 and TRBJ2-7, reads DVKVTQSSRYLVKRTGEKVFLECVQDMDHENMFWYRQDPGLGLRLIYFSYDVKMKEKGDIPEGYSVSREKKERFSLILESASTNQTSMYLCASSLDKGVYYEQYFGPGTRLTVT.